A selection of T cell receptor beta chains follows, all from one sample in a study of cytomegalovirus exposure and HLA in healthy donors. Assay used: immunoSEQ multiplex PCR; TCRdb lists only in-frame clones, some missing. The sample shows 100,000 to 150,000 clones, more than 80% of them seen only once. The source material was PBMCs. These receptors all come from a man in his forties or fifties in good health and CMV-seronegative. Both conserved end residues are part of each CDR3. The D gene is left open where the match is weak. Clone size, where shown, is once, few, many, or a class for clones that have expanded.

clone_size | cdr3_length | j_call | v_call | d_call | cdr3_nt | cdr3_aa
- | 15 | TRBJ2-1 | TRBV25-1 | TRBD2 | TGTGCCAGCGCCCTGGGACTAGCGGGAGCCGATGAGCAGTTCTTC | CASALGLAGADEQFF
- | 15 | TRBJ2-7 | TRBV19 | TRBD2 | TGTGCCAGTAGTATAAGGACGGGAGGCTCCTACGAGCAGTACTTC | CASSIRTGGSYEQYF
- | 15 | TRBJ2-5 | TRBV18 | - | TGTGCCAGCTCACCACTGGACACACGGCGAGAGACCCAGTACTTC | CASSPLDTRRETQYF
- | 15 | TRBJ2-5 | TRBV5-8 | TRBD2 | TGTGCCAGCAGCCCCAACGGGAGGCGTGAGGAGACCCAGTACTTC | CASSPNGRREETQYF
- | 14 | TRBJ2-1 | TRBV7-6 | TRBD1 | TGTGCCAGCAGCTTCGGACAGGGAATAAATGAGCAGTTCTTC | CASSFGQGINEQFF
- | 16 | TRBJ2-7 | TRBV29-1 | TRBD2 | TGCAGCGTTGCTAAAGCCGGGACTAGCGTAAACTACGAGCAGTACTTC | CSVAKAGTSVNYEQYF
once | 15 | TRBJ2-7 | TRBV10-2 | TRBD2 | TGCGCCAGCATAGCCCAGCGGGAGAGGGCCTACGAGCAGTACTTC | CASIAQRERAYEQYF
- | 13 | TRBJ1-5 | TRBV29-1 | - | TGCAGCGTTGTCGACAGCCCCAATCAGCCCCAGCATTTT | CSVVDSPNQPQHF
- | 15 | TRBJ2-2 | TRBV10-3 | - | TGTGCCACCTTACCCTTAGACAGGAACACCGGGGAGCTGTTTTTT | CATLPLDRNTGELFF
few | 12 | TRBJ2-5 | TRBV29-1 | TRBD1 | TGCAGCGCACTGACAGGGCCAGAGACCCAGTACTTC | CSALTGPETQYF
- | 17 | TRBJ2-6 | TRBV5-1 | - | TGCGCCTCCAAGGGCAGGGGCCCGAGCTCTGGGGCCAACGTCCTGACTTTC | CASKGRGPSSGANVLTF
- | 15 | TRBJ2-1 | TRBV15 | TRBD2 | TGTGCCACCAGCCGTTTAGCGGGAGGGGGCGATGAGCAGTTCTTC | CATSRLAGGGDEQFF
once | 12 | TRBJ1-2 | TRBV6-1 | TRBD1 | TGTGCCAGCAGTGGCGACAGGGATGTTAAGACCTTC | CASSGDRDVKTF
- | 17 | TRBJ1-4 | TRBV27 | TRBD1 | TGTGCCAGCAGTCCAGGACAGGGCTCTTCAACTAATGAAAAACTGTTTTTT | CASSPGQGSSTNEKLFF
- | 11 | TRBJ2-5 | TRBV18 | - | TGTGCCAGCTCCTCGGGTGAGACCCAGTACTTC | CASSSGETQYF
- | 15 | TRBJ2-7 | TRBV6-5 | TRBD2 | TGTGCCAGCAGGGGGGGAGATAGCGGGAGGGACGAGCAGTACTTC | CASRGGDSGRDEQYF
- | 13 | TRBJ2-7 | TRBV19 | TRBD1 | TGTGCCAGTGGGACAGGGGTTGGGTACGAGCAGTACTTC | CASGTGVGYEQYF
- | 16 | TRBJ2-5 | TRBV7-2 | TRBD2 | TGTGCCAGCAGCTTAGGACTAGCGGGAGGGGTGGAGACCCAGTACTTC | CASSLGLAGGVETQYF
- | 14 | TRBJ1-6 | TRBV9 | - | TGTGCCAGCAGCGAGCAAGATCAAATTTCACCCCTCCACTTT | CASSEQDQISPLHF
few | 15 | TRBJ1-6 | TRBV5-1 | TRBD1 | TGCGCCAGCACCCCTCGGACAGGAGATAATTCACCCCTCCACTTT | CASTPRTGDNSPLHF
- | 13 | TRBJ2-3 | TRBV5-8 | - | TGTGCCAGCAGCTTGTCGGGGGCAGATACGCAGTATTTT | CASSLSGADTQYF
few | 16 | TRBJ1-4 | TRBV6-6 | TRBD1 | TGTGCCAGCCATCGGACAGGGGCCTTCTCTAATGAAAAACTGTTTTTT | CASHRTGAFSNEKLFF
- | 14 | TRBJ2-3 | TRBV5-1 | TRBD2 | TGCGCCAGCAGCTTGACAGCGGGGCAAGATACGCAGTATTTT | CASSLTAGQDTQYF
- | 15 | TRBJ2-6 | TRBV6-6 | - | TGTGCCAGCAGTCCTAGTGGGTCTGGGGCCAACGTCCTGACTTTC | CASSPSGSGANVLTF
once | 13 | TRBJ1-6 | TRBV6-5 | - | TGTGCCAGCAGCGAACAGGTTAATTCACCCCTCCACTTT | CASSEQVNSPLHF
- | 16 | TRBJ2-3 | TRBV5-4 | TRBD2 | TGTGCCAGCAGGCCGGGACTACCACAAGGCACAGATACGCAGTATTTT | CASRPGLPQGTDTQYF
- | 14 | TRBJ2-7 | TRBV6-5 | - | TGTGCCAGCAGCCGGACAGTCCCCTCCTACGAGCAGTACTTC | CASSRTVPSYEQYF
few | 15 | TRBJ1-5 | TRBV9 | - | TGTGCCAGCAGCGTAGACGGGAATAGCAATCAGCCCCAGCATTTT | CASSVDGNSNQPQHF
- | 13 | TRBJ2-1 | TRBV7-2 | - | TGTGCCAGCAGCTCAAACCAACCGGGTCAGCAGTTCTTC | CASSSNQPGQQFF
- | 15 | TRBJ2-1 | TRBV9 | - | TGTGCCAGCAGCGCGAGGGACTCCTCCTACAATGAGCAGTTCTTC | CASSARDSSYNEQFF
- | 15 | TRBJ2-3 | TRBV7-3 | TRBD1 | TGTGCCAGCAGCTCCGAGGGACAGCACACAGATACGCAGTATTTT | CASSSEGQHTDTQYF
- | 14 | TRBJ2-5 | TRBV29-1 | TRBD2 | TGCAGCGCCATGGGGGGACTAGCACGCGAGACCCAGTACTTC | CSAMGGLARETQYF
- | 13 | TRBJ1-6 | TRBV5-4 | TRBD1 | TGTGCCAGCAGTCAGGACAGGGACTCACCCCCCCACTTT | CASSQDRDSPPHF
- | 15 | TRBJ2-5 | TRBV18 | TRBD1 | TGTGCCAGCTCACCACGGGCACAGGGGGTAGAGACCCAGTACTTC | CASSPRAQGVETQYF
- | 11 | TRBJ1-1 | TRBV28 | - | TGTGCCACCCAAGGGGACACTGAAGCTTTCTTT | CATQGDTEAFF
- | 15 | TRBJ2-1 | TRBV7-2 | TRBD2 | TGTGCCAGCAGCGGAGGGACTAGCGGGAGCTATGAGCAGTTCTTC | CASSGGTSGSYEQFF
few | 15 | TRBJ2-5 | TRBV7-9 | TRBD2 | TGTGCCAGCAGCAAACTAGCGGGGCTGGGGGAGACCCAGTACTTC | CASSKLAGLGETQYF
- | 14 | TRBJ2-5 | TRBV10-1 | TRBD2 | TGCGCCAGCAGCCGGGACTACCGGGCGGAGACCCAGTACTTC | CASSRDYRAETQYF
- | 14 | TRBJ2-1 | TRBV19 | - | TGTGCCAGTAGTATATACCCAGGGCAGAATGAGCAGTTCTTC | CASSIYPGQNEQFF
once | 15 | TRBJ1-4 | TRBV7-9 | - | TGTGCCAGCAGCCTCACTCCTGCAACTAATGAAAAACTGTTTTTT | CASSLTPATNEKLFF
- | 15 | TRBJ2-7 | TRBV9 | TRBD2 | TGTGCCAGCAGCGTCACTAGCGGGGGGCCCTACGAGCAGTACTTC | CASSVTSGGPYEQYF
few | 11 | TRBJ2-7 | TRBV20-1 | - | TGCAGTGCCCCGAGGGCCTACGAGCAGTACTTC | CSAPRAYEQYF
- | 13 | TRBJ2-1 | TRBV29-1 | - | TGCAGCGTTGAACAGGTCAGCTACAATGAGCAGTTCTTC | CSVEQVSYNEQFF
- | 15 | TRBJ2-7 | TRBV2 | TRBD1 | TGTGCCAGCAGCTGGGACAGGGATTTTTCCTACGAGCAGTACTTC | CASSWDRDFSYEQYF
- | 14 | TRBJ2-1 | TRBV2 | - | TGTGCCAGCATGGGGGGTTGGTCCTACAATGAGCAGTTCTTC | CASMGGWSYNEQFF
once | 12 | TRBJ2-5 | TRBV19 | - | TGTGCCAGTAAGGGGCAACAAGAGACCCAGTACTTC | CASKGQQETQYF
- | 16 | TRBJ2-1 | TRBV5-1 | - | TGCGCCAGCAGTTTTGTCGCGGGGCAGGGAAGTTGGGAGCAGTTCTTC | CASSFVAGQGSWEQFF
few | 17 | TRBJ1-6 | TRBV9 | - | TGTGCCAGCAGCCTAACGGGGGATGGTGGCTATAATTCACCCCTCCACTTT | CASSLTGDGGYNSPLHF
- | 13 | TRBJ2-7 | TRBV10-1 | - | TGCGCCAGCAGTCGAAGCGATACCTACGAGCAGTACTTC | CASSRSDTYEQYF
- | 12 | TRBJ2-5 | TRBV29-1 | - | TGCAGCGTTTCAGCGGACGGCGAGACCCAGTACTTC | CSVSADGETQYF
- | 16 | TRBJ2-6 | TRBV2 | TRBD1 | TGTGCCAGCAGGGGGACAGGGGGGTCTGGGGCCAACGTCCTGACTTTC | CASRGTGGSGANVLTF
- | 12 | TRBJ1-1 | TRBV2 | TRBD1 | TGTGCCAGCGGGGGACAGGGATTTGAAGCTTTCTTT | CASGGQGFEAFF
- | 15 | TRBJ2-1 | TRBV10-1 | - | TGCGCCAGCAGTGAATCGGGAAGCTCCTACAATGAGCAGTTCTTC | CASSESGSSYNEQFF